This T cell receptor beta chain comes out of a study of T cells in Graves' hyperthyroidism and ophthalmopathy. RNA transcripts gave rise to amplified TCR beta CDR3 regions. The study used the HTBI primer set for a first-round RT-PCR of the TCR CDR3. From the multiplex PCR reads, TCRdb called clonotypes with MiXCR, one entry per CDR3 protein. The repertoire has fewer than 900,000 distinct CDR3 sequences, about 19% of them found once; the top ten carry approximately 16%. This clonotype was seen only a few times. The antigen is not known. PBMCs were collected from an approximately 10 ml volume of fresh peripheral blood. Trimming shortened V by 1 base and J by 2 bases, and 24 bases separated the two germline ends. Germline values: CDR1 SGHRS, CDR2 YFSETQ. The CDR3 is 19 amino acids. Study-wide results and caveats: The model identified upcoming ophthalmopathy a median about 7.1 months ahead of onset. From stable hyperthyroidism, ophthalmopathy was separated by a 13 V-J model. Most clonotypes expanded in the thyroid (above 0.001) were also present in blood.

The receptor was isolated from a woman between 45 and 60 years old with Graves' hyperthyroidism that later progressed to Graves' ophthalmopathy. The rearrangement uses TRBV5-1 and TRBJ1-1; D possibly corresponds to TRBD1 (6 bases). The sample comprised blood. DNA of the CDR3: TGCGCCAGCAGCTTGAGGGGGAGTGGGGCAGGGGTCTTAAACACTGAAGCTTTCTTT. The encoded protein is CASSLRGSGAGVLNTEAFF.